The 20 T cell receptor beta chains given below trace back to one sample, sequenced in a study of shared clonotypes between healthy human individuals. Clones were read by immunoSEQ multiplex PCR, and TCRdb kept only the in-frame ones, dropping some. This table has 2 million to 2.5 million clones, over 85% appearing once. The sequenced material came from naive CD4+ T cells from PBMCs. Specified subset: CD45RA+ positively selected. The receptors come from a man aged 18 to 30 in good health. Some clones in this sample may be carry-over from other donors' samples.

The rearrangement links TRBV11-2 to TRBJ2-5, with unresolved D. The V end lost 1 base, the J end lost 3 bases, and 6 bases lay between the germline ends. The CDR3 is made up of 13 amino acids. Germline assignment: CDR1 SGHAT and CDR2 FQNNGV. The chain's CDR3 is CASSLAKEETQYF. DNA for the CDR3: TGTGCCAGCAGCTTAGCGAAAGAAGAGACCCAGTACTTC.

Regarding this clone: Other DNA sequences from this sample encode an identical CDR3 as well. The CDR3 bases are TGTGCCAGCAGCGCTAGTGGCAACACCATATATTTT. The encoded protein is CASSASGNTIYF. V usage is TRBV9 and J usage is TRBJ1-3; no clear D gene. Germline assignment: CDR1 SGDLS and CDR2 YYNGEE. V was pared by 3 bases and J by 7 bases, with 8 bases between. The CDR3 runs 12 residues.

The genes are TRBV18 and TRBJ2-1, with D hard to call. Germline-derived CDR1 and CDR2 are KGHSH and LQKENI. CDR3 length equals 14 residues. With 4 bases removed from V and 0 bases from J, the gap between germline ends came to 7 bases. The CDR3 here is CASSRVSSYNEQFF. As DNA, the CDR3 is TGTGCCAGCTCACGGGTGAGCTCCTACAATGAGCAGTTCTTC. Looking up the rest from reference TRBV18 and TRBJ2-1 gives the full variable domain: NAGVMQNPRHLVRRRGQEARLRCSPMKGHSHVYWYRQLPEEGLKFMVYLQKENIIDESGMPKERFSAEFPKEGPSILRIQQVVRGDSAAYFCASSRVSSYNEQFFGPGTRLTVL.

The rearrangement uses TRBV29-1 and TRBJ2-3; the D is unclear. The CDR3 extends over 13 amino acids. V was cut by 5 bases and J by 2 bases, with 11 bases left in between. The germline V gene has CDR1 SQVTM and CDR2 ANQGSEA. The CDR3 nucleotides are TGCAGCGTTCAATTACGTTTCACAGATACGCAGTATTTT. As protein: CSVQLRFTDTQYF.

Worth noting for this clone: Other DNA sequences in this sample translate to the same CDR3. DNA of the CDR3: TGTGCCTGGAGCGTGACCCAAGAGACCCAGTACTTC. This gives the protein CAWSVTQETQYF. The chain employs TRBV30 and TRBJ2-5; D uncertain. Germline CDR1 reads GTSNPN; CDR2 reads SVGIG (reference sequence). The V end was cut by 3 bases, the J end by 1 base, with 6 bases between. The CDR3 length is 12 residues.

With regard to this clone: The same CDR3 arises from other DNA sequences in this sample as well. V is TRBV30 and J is TRBJ2-7; 7 nucleotides align to TRBD1. Losses at the gene ends were 3 bases for V and 6 bases for J; bases not matched to a gene: 2. CDR3 size: 11 residues. The germline V gene has CDR1 GTSNPN and CDR2 SVGIG (reference sequence). The CDR3 DNA reads as TGTGCCTGGAGGGCAGGGGGCGAGCAGTACTTC. Its protein product is CAWRAGGEQYF.

This chain uses TRBV29-1 with TRBJ1-1, with TRBD1 identical over 7 bases. Germline assignment: CDR1 SQVTM and CDR2 ANQGSEA. The ends lost 6 bases at V and 6 bases at J; junction bases unmatched: 7. CDR3 length equals 12 residues. The CDR3 coding sequence is TGCAGCGTCCAGACAGGGACGGCTGAAGCTTTCTTT. It yields the protein CSVQTGTAEAFF.

V gene TRBV27 combines with J gene TRBJ2-1; 10 bases align to TRBD1. This CDR3 is 15 amino acids long. From germline, CDR1 is MNHEY and CDR2 SMNVEV (reference sequence). Unmatched junction bases numbered 10, after V lost 6 bases and J lost 8 bases. The CDR3 loop reads CASRRPGQGRDEQFF. DNA of the CDR3: TGTGCCAGCAGGAGACCGGGACAGGGGAGGGATGAGCAGTTCTTC.

This sequence joins TRBV11-2 and TRBJ2-7; 11 bases align to TRBD2. J gave up 7 bases and V 5 bases, and 13 bases lay outside the gene matches. Germline CDR1 and CDR2: SGHAT and FQNNGV. CDR3 length: 16 amino acids. CDR3 in amino acids: CASSNSGTSGGWEQYF. The CDR3 coding sequence is TGTGCCAGCAGCAACTCCGGGACTAGCGGAGGTTGGGAGCAGTACTTC. Combining the CDR3 with reference TRBV11-2 and TRBJ2-7 gives the whole variable domain EAGVAQSPRYKIIEKRQSVAFWCNPISGHATLYWYQQILGQGPKLLIQFQNNGVVDDSQLPKDRFSAERLKGVDSTLKIQPAKLEDSAVYLCASSNSGTSGGWEQYFGPGTRLTVT.

V gene TRBV5-4 combines with J gene TRBJ2-1; TRBD2 agrees at 10 bases. Germline assignment: CDR1 SGHNT and CDR2 YYREEE (reference sequence). There are 16 residues in the CDR3. V lost 0 bases to trimming and J lost 8 bases; unmatched junction nucleotides: 8. In nucleotides, the CDR3 is TGTGCCAGCAGCTTGGGAGGGACTAGCGTTTCCTATGAGCAGTTCTTC. Translated, it gives CASSLGGTSVSYEQFF.

This chain links TRBV30 with TRBJ2-5, with 12 nucleotides matching TRBD2. Looked up from germline, CDR1 is GTSNPN and CDR2 is SVGIG (reference sequence). CDR3 length: 12 residues. V was clipped by 1 base and J by 13 bases; unmatched bases: 4. This chain's CDR3 is CAWSAGLAGWYF. The DNA of the CDR3 is TGTGCCTGGAGTGCTGGACTAGCGGGATGGTACTTC.

Turning to this clone: Other DNA sequences in the same sample also yield this CDR3. The genes are TRBV28 and TRBJ2-2, with no clear D. The germline V gene has CDR1 MDHEN and CDR2 SYDVKM. This CDR3 region has 12 residues. The V gene lost 2 bases and the J gene lost 5 bases, with 3 bases spanning the gap. The CDR3 nucleotides read TGTGCCAGCAGTTTAAGTACCGGGGAGCTGTTTTTT. This translates into CASSLSTGELFF.

The V and J genes are TRBV5-6 and TRBJ2-3; D may match TRBD1 or TRBD2 (6 bases each). This CDR3 region has 15 residues. Between the trimmed V and J ends, which lost 5 bases and 1 base, there was a span of 14 bases. The germline gives CDR1 SGHDT, CDR2 YYEEEE. The CDR3: CASREGGRGTDTQYF. The CDR3 DNA sequence: TGTGCCAGCAGGGAAGGGGGGAGAGGCACAGATACGCAGTATTTT.

The chain combines TRBV28 with TRBJ1-1, with TRBD1 identical over 7 bases. The V gene's germline CDR1 is MDHEN and CDR2 SYDVKM. The CDR3 covers 15 residues. Trimming cost V 6 bases and J 0 bases; bases outside gene matches: 7. CDR3 residues: CASREQGTMNTEAFF. The CDR3 coding sequence is TGTGCCAGCAGGGAACAGGGGACTATGAACACTGAAGCTTTCTTT.

The chain couples TRBV18 to TRBJ2-1; the match to TRBD2 covers 7 bases. V trimming: 1 base; J trimming: 6 bases; junction bases outside the gene matches: 9. CDR1 is KGHSH, CDR2 LQKENI, per germline. The CDR3 is 16 amino acids. The CDR3 sequence is CASSPRQAGEGNEQFF. CDR3 in DNA: TGTGCCAGCTCACCACGCCAGGCGGGAGAAGGCAATGAGCAGTTCTTC.

The chain uses TRBV28 and TRBJ1-1; maybe TRBD1 (6 bases). CDR3 length equals 15 residues. V was cut by 1 base and J by 7 bases, with 16 bases left in between. Germline CDR1 is MDHEN and CDR2 is SYDVKM. The CDR3 sequence: CASSLSFFQTGEAFF. The CDR3 DNA follows: TGTGCCAGCAGTTTATCATTTTTTCAGACAGGTGAAGCTTTCTTT.

This chain joins TRBV4-1 and TRBJ2-3; the D gene is possibly TRBD2 (5 bases). This CDR3 has 16 residues. V lost 6 bases and J 4 bases, leaving 20 bases between the germline ends. Germline CDR1 MGHRA, CDR2 YSYEKL. DNA for the CDR3: TGCGCCAGCAGTCCCACCGGCCTAGCCGGGGCAGATACGCAGTATTTT. Translated, it gives CASSPTGLAGADTQYF.

The CDR3 DNA reads as TGTGCCAGCAGTTTATCAGGGTGGAAAACTGAAGCTTTCTTT. Residues: CASSLSGWKTEAFF. The chain has TRBV27 and TRBJ1-1, with unresolved D. Trimming stripped 0 bases from V and 5 bases from J, with 10 bases between. CDR1 MNHEY and CDR2 SMNVEV come from the germline V gene (reference sequence). This CDR3 region has 14 residues.

The J gene is TRBJ2-3, the V gene TRBV7-9, with 7 bases identical to TRBD2. The CDR3 sequence is 15 residues long. Germline CDR1 reads SEHNR; CDR2 reads FQNEAQ (reference sequence). The V and J ends lost 3 bases and 4 bases, in that order; junction bases with no gene match: 7. The CDR3 reads CASSFWAGRADTQYF. CDR3 coding DNA: TGTGCCAGCAGCTTTTGGGCAGGGAGGGCAGATACGCAGTATTTT.

The rearrangement links TRBV18 to TRBJ2-4; the match to TRBD1 covers 11 bases. Trimming removed 3 bases from V and 9 bases from J; junction bases left unmatched: 7. The length of the CDR3 is 15 residues. The V gene's germline CDR1 is KGHSH and CDR2 LQKENI. CDR3 loop: CASSPSGQGDPIQYF. As DNA, the CDR3 is TGTGCCAGCTCACCTTCGGGACAGGGGGACCCCATTCAGTACTTC. Based on the CDR3 plus reference TRBV18 and TRBJ2-4, the full variable domain is NAGVMQNPRHLVRRRGQEARLRCSPMKGHSHVYWYRQLPEEGLKFMVYLQKENIIDESGMPKERFSAEFPKEGPSILRIQQVVRGDSAAYFCASSPSGQGDPIQYFGAGTRLSVL.